One sample yielded the 22 T cell receptor beta chains listed below, sequenced in a study of OX40 agonist ivuxolimab in advanced cancers. Clones were read by immunoSEQ multiplex PCR, and TCRdb kept only the in-frame ones, dropping some. The sample includes tens of thousands of clones, 79% of them seen just once. Source: CD4+ or CD8+ T cells sorted from blood, taken in a trial of the OX40 agonist ivuxolimab. The receptors originated from an adult with an advanced solid tumor such as melanoma, head and neck, liver or kidney cancer.

This clone was detected a few times. This chain connects TRBV6-5 to TRBJ1-5; the D gene is possibly TRBD1 (6 bases). The CDR3 covers 15 residues. The V gene's germline CDR1 is MNHEY and CDR2 SVGAGI. V shed 2 bases and J shed 4 bases, with 12 bases lying between them. DNA of the CDR3: TGTGCCAGCAGTTACAACACAGGGCGGAATCAGCCCCAGCATTTT. Its protein is CASSYNTGRNQPQHF.

This clone was recorded a few times. J is TRBJ2-7 and V is TRBV28, with D maybe TRBD1 (6 bases). Trimming pared 6 bases from V and 7 bases from J, leaving 10 bases between. Germline V CDR1 and CDR2: MDHEN, SYDVKM. This CDR3 spans 11 amino acids. CDR3 region: CASSSTGEQYF. The CDR3 DNA is TGTGCCAGCAGCAGTACAGGGGAGCAGTACTTC.

V and J are TRBV2 and TRBJ1-1, with D perhaps TRBD1 (5 bases). The CDR3 length is 10 residues. V gave up 8 bases and J gave up 11 bases, with 12 bases separating them. CDR1 is SNHLY, CDR2 FYNNEI, per germline. CDR3 nucleotide sequence: TGTGCCAGCGGCGGGACGATGGCTTTCTTT. Translated: CASGGTMAFF.

The rearrangement links TRBV5-4 to TRBJ2-7, with D possibly matching TRBD2 (5 bases). V was pared by 0 bases and J by 1 base, with 8 bases between. This CDR3 has 14 amino acids. CDR1 SGHNT and CDR2 YYREEE come from the germline V gene (reference sequence). CDR3 sequence reads: CASSLDGSSYEQYF. In DNA form, the CDR3 reads TGTGCCAGCAGCTTGGATGGGAGTTCCTACGAGCAGTACTTC.

This clone has more than one count but fewer than ten. The CDR3 loop reads CASSAGTQYNEQFF. The DNA of the CDR3 is TGTGCCAGTAGTGCCGGGACACAATACAATGAGCAGTTCTTC. The rearrangement joins TRBV19 to TRBJ2-1; tentatively, D is TRBD1 (6 bases). CDR3 length equals 14 residues. Germline V gives CDR1 LNHDA, CDR2 SQIVND (reference sequence). V lost 5 bases, J lost 4 bases, and 12 bases lay in between.

This chain connects TRBV23-1 to TRBJ1-2; D not certain. TRBV23-1 is placed among ORFs of uncertain function. This CDR3 has 12 residues. V was cut by 3 bases and J by 7 bases, with 9 bases left in between. CDR3 loop: CASSHLCLGYTF. The CDR3 coding sequence is TGCGCCAGCAGTCATCTATGTCTTGGCTACACCTTC.

The V gene is TRBV4-2, the J gene TRBJ1-1; D call uncertain. In germline, CDR1 is LGHNA, CDR2 YNFKEQ. This CDR3 has 16 amino acids. Trimming took 5 bases from V and 1 from J, leaving 17 bases between them. The CDR3 sequence is CASSSDLAHQNTEAFF. CDR3 in DNA: TGTGCCAGCAGCTCCGATCTCGCACACCAGAACACTGAAGCTTTCTTT.

J is TRBJ2-7 and V is TRBV18, with D tentatively TRBD1 or TRBD2 (5 bases each). The V gene's germline CDR1 is KGHSH and CDR2 LQKENI. Trimming removed 6 bases at V and 0 bases at J, with 12 bases between. The CDR3 is made up of 14 amino acids. CDR3 nucleotide sequence: TGTGCCAGCTCCCGAAGTGGGGGCTCCTACGAGCAGTACTTC. As protein: CASSRSGGSYEQYF.

V is TRBV7-6 and J is TRBJ2-2, with 7 bases fitting TRBD2. Germline CDR1 reads SGHVS; CDR2 reads FNYEAQ. The V gene end was trimmed by 2 bases and the J gene end by 0 bases; junction bases not matched to a gene: 3. CDR3 length: 16 amino acids. CDR3 loop: CASSLLGTTNTGELFF. CDR3 DNA sequence: TGTGCCAGCAGCTTATTGGGGACTACGAACACCGGGGAGCTGTTTTTT.

This chain uses TRBV5-1 with TRBJ2-2; D is perhaps TRBD1 or TRBD2 (5 bases each). Trimming took 2 bases from V and 0 from J, leaving 8 bases between them. Germline CDR1 is SGHRS and CDR2 is YFSETQ. This CDR3 spans 15 amino acids. DNA for the CDR3: TGCGCCAGCAGCTTAATGGGGGCGAACACCGGGGAGCTGTTTTTT. It codes for CASSLMGANTGELFF. The full variable domain, completed using reference TRBV5-1 and TRBJ2-2, is KAGVTQTPRYLIKTRGQQVTLSCSPISGHRSVSWYQQTPGQGLQFLFEYFSETQRNKGNFPGRFSGRQFSNSRSEMNVSTLELGDSALYLCASSLMGANTGELFFGEGSRLTVL.

The chain is built from TRBV28 and TRBJ1-2, with TRBD1 as a possible D gene (6 bases). This CDR3 spans 14 amino acids. Germline V gene sequence: CDR1 MDHEN, CDR2 SYDVKM. Trimming left V 6 bases short and J 8 bases short, with 19 bases between. CDR3 sequence (DNA): TGTGCCAGCAGCCCCGGGACACGGTTGAGAGGCTACACCTTC. This sequence encodes CASSPGTRLRGYTF.

The chain joins TRBV28 to TRBJ1-4, with D possibly being TRBD1 (6 bases). The length of the CDR3 is 16 residues. Germline lookup yields CDR1 MDHEN and CDR2 SYDVKM. The ends were cut back, 6 bases at V and 0 bases at J, with 14 bases in the middle. The CDR3 nucleotides read TGTGCCAGCAGCCCGATCAGGGGATCAACTAATGAAAAACTGTTTTTT. Translated, it gives CASSPIRGSTNEKLFF.

This sequence joins TRBV10-3 and TRBJ1-2; D is undetermined. This CDR3 is 14 amino acids long. Trimming took 2 bases from V and 4 from J, leaving 11 bases between them. The germline V gene encodes CDR1 ENHRY and CDR2 SYGVKD. The CDR3 DNA reads as TGTGCCATCAGTGAGAGAACGGGCCTCTATGGCTACACCTTC. This gives the protein CAISERTGLYGYTF.

The chain couples TRBV6-5 to TRBJ2-1; D remains unclear. V lost 8 bases and J 4 bases, leaving 18 bases between the germline ends. CDR1 is MNHEY and CDR2 is SVGAGI in the germline V gene. The CDR3 length is 15 residues. The DNA for the CDR3 is TGTGCCAGCTGGTGGAGACAAACCGTATACAATGAGCAGTTCTTC. Encoded protein: CASWWRQTVYNEQFF.

The genes are TRBV11-3 and TRBJ1-2, with D uncertain. Between the trimmed V and J ends, which lost 4 bases and 4 bases, there was a span of 19 bases. Per germline, CDR1 SGHNT and CDR2 YENEEA. CDR3 length equals 16 residues. CDR3 protein: CASSSLGWVPAYGYTF. The CDR3 DNA follows: TGTGCCAGCAGCTCCCTGGGGTGGGTCCCGGCCTATGGCTACACCTTC.

The V gene is TRBV11-3, the J gene TRBJ2-1, with 7 bases identical to TRBD2. The ends lost 1 base at V and 7 bases at J; junction bases unmatched: 1. The CDR3 runs 13 residues. CDR1 is SGHNT and CDR2 is YENEEA in the germline V gene. CDR3: CASSLGGGNEQFF. In DNA form, the CDR3 reads TGTGCCAGCAGCTTAGGGGGAGGGAATGAGCAGTTCTTC.

The V gene is TRBV9, the J gene TRBJ2-5; either TRBD1 or TRBD2 may fit D (5 bases each). The tail of the sequence fits TRBJ2-7 better, so the J call may be wrong. Germline V gene lookup returns CDR1 SGDLS and CDR2 YYNGEE. CDR3 length: 14 amino acids. In nucleotides, the CDR3 is TGTGCCAGCAGCGGAGAGGGACGTCCCTACGAGCAGTACTTC. As protein: CASSGEGRPYEQYF.

This clone was detected a few times. J is TRBJ2-2 and V is TRBV11-3; D is perhaps TRBD1 (6 bases). This CDR3 comprises 15 residues. Germline CDR1 reads SGHNT; CDR2 reads YENEEA. V was clipped by 4 bases and J by 6 bases, with 15 bases between them. DNA for the CDR3: TGTGCCAGCAGCTCGACAGGCCGTCCCCCCGGGGAGCTGTTTTTT. Amino acids: CASSSTGRPPGELFF. The whole variable domain, remainder taken from reference TRBV11-3 and TRBJ2-2, is EAGVVQSPRYKIIEKKQPVAFWCNPISGHNTLYWYLQNLGQGPELLIRYENEEAVDDSQLPKDRFSAERLKGVDSTLKIQPAELGDSAVYLCASSSTGRPPGELFFGEGSRLTVL.

This clone turned up a few times. The rearrangement links TRBV4-1 to TRBJ2-3, with D unresolved. Germline assignment: CDR1 MGHRA and CDR2 YSYEKL. This CDR3 spans 11 amino acids. V lost 1 base to trimming and J lost 6 bases, with 2 bases between them. The DNA for the CDR3 is TGCGCCAGCAGCCAAGGGGATACGCAGTATTTT. Protein product: CASSQGDTQYF.

The chain carries TRBV7-6 and TRBJ2-5; TRBD2 matches at 10 bases. Per germline, CDR1 SGHVS and CDR2 FNYEAQ. This CDR3 is 17 amino acids long. The junction had 7 bases not matched to a gene; V was cut back by 1 base and J by 2 bases. Here the CDR3 DNA reads TGTGCCAGCAGCTTAGGTTGGCTAGCGGGGGAACAAGAGACCCAGTACTTC. Protein: CASSLGWLAGEQETQYF.

The chain has TRBV19 and TRBJ2-3; 8 bases map to TRBD1. The CDR3 consists of 17 residues. J lost 0 bases, V lost 8 bases, and 13 bases had no gene match. Germline V gene data show CDR1 as LNHDA and CDR2 as SQIVND (reference sequence). The CDR3 region has the DNA TGTGCCAGTTGGGACAGGTTTAGTACTCCTAGCACAGATACGCAGTATTTT. It specifies CASWDRFSTPSTDTQYF.

Concerning this clone: Here the CDR3 omits its conserved ending phenylalanine or tryptophan, so a read error is the likely source. This chain uses TRBV2 with TRBJ1-6; D uncertain. The germline CDR1 and CDR2 sequences are SNHLY and FYNNEI. V lost 5 bases and J lost 7, with 15 bases in between. This CDR3 comprises 15 residues. The chain's CDR3 is CASSYSGAKNSPLHL. DNA for the CDR3: TGTGCCAGCAGTTACAGCGGAGCCAAGAATTCACCCCTCCACCTT.